One TCR beta chain is described in this entry. Its target is unknown. These data come from a study of shared clonotypes between healthy human individuals. Study-wide points: Sharing across a handful of donors was seen in 4% to 5.5% of naive CD4 clonotypes.

The table came from immunoSEQ multiplex PCR; TCRdb's copy has only in-frame clones and leaves some out. Among over 800,000 clones listed, 92% were seen once. This CDR3 has 15 residues. V shed 2 bases and J shed 3 bases, with 13 bases lying between them. Germline loops: CDR1 SGHNT, CDR2 YYREEE (reference sequence). CD45RO-negative, CCR7-selected cells formed the naive CD8 fraction, which excluded terminally differentiated effector memory CD45RA+ cells. The TCR was taken from a man younger than 45 in good health. The sequenced material came from naive CD8+ T cells sorted from blood. The V gene is TRBV5-4, the J gene TRBJ2-3, with a tentative D call TRBD2 (5 bases). CDR3 coding DNA: TGTGCCAGCAGCTTTACTGGGAGTCGAACAGATACGCAGTATTTT. As protein: CASSFTGSRTDTQYF.